What follows are 19 T cell receptor beta chains derived from one specimen sequenced in a study of T cells after yellow fever vaccination. TCRdb used MiXCR to reprocess the 5' RACE reads, holding one entry per CDR3 protein. The data contain a few hundred thousand distinct CDR3 sequences, 15% to 20% of them seen just once; the ten biggest clones take up 15% to 20%. Sequencing used PBMCs, obtained before the yellow fever booster vaccination. All receptors derive from a man aged 18 to 30 who received the YFV17D yellow fever vaccine.

As DNA, the CDR3 is TGCAGTGCTAGAGATTCAGGGCGCACCGGGGAGCTGTTTTTT. It encodes CSARDSGRTGELFF. The chain uses TRBV20-1 and TRBJ2-2, with a tentative D call TRBD1 (5 bases). This CDR3 comprises 14 residues. CDR1 and CDR2 from the germline V gene are DFQATT and SNEGSKA (reference sequence). Trimming stripped 0 bases from V and 4 bases from J, with 9 bases between.

The chain combines TRBV15 with TRBJ2-1; TRBD2 might be the D (6 bases). V lost 0 bases and J lost 5, with 11 bases in between. CDR3 length: 15 residues. Germline V gene data show CDR1 as LNHNV and CDR2 as YYDKDF (reference sequence). CDR3 residues: CATSRDPGGHNEQFF. CDR3 in DNA: TGTGCCACCAGCAGAGACCCCGGGGGACACAATGAGCAGTTCTTC.

Written as DNA, the CDR3 is TGTGCCACCAGCAGACCTGATCCCGGGGAGCTGTTTTTT. It specifies CATSRPDPGELFF. V usage is TRBV15 and J usage is TRBJ2-2; the D is unclear. V was trimmed by 2 bases and J by 6 bases, leaving 7 bases between them. The CDR3 is 13 residues long. Germline values: CDR1 LNHNV, CDR2 YYDKDF (reference sequence).

V gene TRBV12-3 or TRBV12-4 combines with J gene TRBJ2-1, with 7 bases that match TRBD1. The CDR3 sequence is 14 residues long. With V trimmed by 6 bases and J by 8 bases, 10 bases remained unmatched. CDR3 sequence: CASRGETGWHEQFF. The CDR3 nucleotides read TGTGCCAGCAGAGGGGAGACAGGGTGGCATGAGCAGTTCTTC.

The V and J genes are TRBV19 and TRBJ2-1; tentatively, D is TRBD1 (5 bases). Between the trimmed V and J ends, which lost 1 base and 7 bases, there was a span of 5 bases. The CDR3 spans 12 residues. Germline loops: CDR1 LNHDA, CDR2 SQIVND (reference sequence). The CDR3 bases are TGTGCCAGTAGTATAGCAGGGAATGAGCAGTTCTTC. Its translation: CASSIAGNEQFF.

This clonotype was seen more than once but under ten times. This chain links TRBV27 with TRBJ2-1, with D unclear. This CDR3 is 13 amino acids long. The V end lost 1 base, the J end lost 2 bases, and 3 bases lay between the germline ends. Germline V CDR1 and CDR2: MNHEY, SMNVEV (reference sequence). CDR3 sequence reads: CASSLYPYNEQFF. DNA of the CDR3: TGTGCCAGCAGTTTATACCCCTACAATGAGCAGTTCTTC.

V and J are TRBV20-1 and TRBJ1-4, with a weak D call TRBD1 (6 bases). This CDR3 is 14 amino acids long. Germline-derived CDR1 and CDR2 are DFQATT and SNEGSKA (reference sequence). The germline V and J ends were trimmed by 2 bases and 2 bases, with 9 bases remaining between them. The CDR3 is CSARRGATNEKLFF. In DNA, the CDR3 is TGCAGTGCTAGACGGGGGGCGACTAATGAAAAACTGTTTTTT.

This clonotype was seen a handful of times. This CDR3 is CASSRRTGELFF. CDR3 bases: TGTGCCAGCAGCCGACGCACCGGGGAGCTGTTTTTT. This chain uses TRBV7-2 with TRBJ2-2; the D is unclear. Trimming left V 5 bases short and J 4 bases short, with 5 bases between. Germline CDR1 is SGHTA and CDR2 is FQGNSA. The CDR3 runs to 12 residues.

This clonotype showed up just a few times. CDR3 region: CASSLTAGRYEQYF. The CDR3, as DNA: TGTGCCAGCAGTTTGACAGCAGGACGCTACGAGCAGTACTTC. The chain combines TRBV27 with TRBJ2-7, with TRBD1 as a possible D gene (5 bases). This CDR3 contains 14 residues. CDR1 and CDR2 from the germline V gene are MNHEY and SMNVEV (reference sequence). The V end was cut by 3 bases, the J end by 3 bases, with 12 bases between.

The chain uses TRBV27 and TRBJ2-7, with TRBD1 identical over 8 bases. The V gene end was trimmed by 5 bases and the J gene end by 0 bases; junction bases not matched to a gene: 9. From germline, CDR1 is MNHEY and CDR2 SMNVEV (reference sequence). CDR3 length: 16 residues. CDR3 nucleotide sequence: TGTGCCAGCAGTCCCTACCGGACAGGGCACTCCTACGAGCAGTACGTC. Its protein is CASSPYRTGHSYEQYV.

The chain carries TRBV12-3 or TRBV12-4 and TRBJ1-5, with D possibly being TRBD1 (5 bases). The CDR3 covers 12 residues. V shed 4 bases and J shed 7 bases, with 8 bases lying between them. The CDR3 reads CASSSRAQPQHF. The CDR3 DNA reads TGTGCCAGCAGTTCCAGGGCCCAGCCCCAGCATTTT.

This clonotype has more than one count but fewer than ten. This chain joins TRBV7-2 and TRBJ2-5; 10 nucleotides agree with TRBD2. Germline V gene data show CDR1 as SGHTA and CDR2 as FQGNSA. CDR3 length: 16 amino acids. With 5 bases clipped from V and 6 bases from J, the junction kept 12 bases outside the gene matches. The CDR3 DNA reads TGTGCCAGCAGCCGGACGGGTAGCGGGGGGCGGAAGACCCAGTACTTC. It yields the protein CASSRTGSGGRKTQYF.

The V gene is TRBV9, the J gene TRBJ2-3, with 8 bases fitting TRBD2. The CDR3 sequence is 16 residues long. J was trimmed by 2 bases and V by 0 bases; bases with no gene match: 5. Germline CDR1 SGDLS, CDR2 YYNGEE. The CDR3, as DNA: TGTGCCAGCAGCGTAGGAGCGGGGGACTCCACAGATACGCAGTATTTT. It specifies CASSVGAGDSTDTQYF.

This clonotype came up a few times. The chain is built from TRBV6-1 and TRBJ1-1, with no clear D. Looked up from germline, CDR1 is MNHNS and CDR2 is SASEGT. The CDR3 contains 14 residues. The ends were cut back, 4 bases at V and 4 bases at J, with 13 bases in the middle. The CDR3 bases are TGTGCCAGCAGTGGACGCAACCCCACCACTGAAGCTTTCTTT. This gives the protein CASSGRNPTTEAFF.

This clonotype was detected only a few times. The chain uses TRBV7-3 and TRBJ1-1; D not certain. This CDR3 comprises 14 residues. CDR1 and CDR2 from the germline V gene are SGHTA and FQGTGA. V was cut by 1 base and J by 6 bases, with 12 bases left in between. The CDR3 nucleotides are TGTGCCAGCAGCTTAAGCAGGAATTCGGCTGAAGCTTTCTTT. It specifies CASSLSRNSAEAFF.

This chain links TRBV5-5 with TRBJ1-1; D unclear. The CDR3 has 14 residues. The germline V gene has CDR1 SGHKS and CDR2 YYEKEE (reference sequence). Trimming pared 4 bases from V and 4 bases from J, leaving 14 bases between. CDR3 in amino acids: CASSVRVFGTEAFF. The CDR3 DNA reads TGTGCCAGCAGCGTTAGGGTGTTTGGCACTGAAGCTTTCTTT.

This chain links TRBV20-1 with TRBJ1-1; TRBD1 agrees at 7 bases. This CDR3 region has 14 residues. V shed 5 bases and J 0 bases; nucleotides not matched to a gene: 6. Germline-derived CDR1 and CDR2 are DFQATT and SNEGSKA (reference sequence). Here the CDR3 reads CSAVDRFMNTEAFF. The CDR3 DNA follows: TGCAGTGCTGTGGACAGGTTCATGAACACTGAAGCTTTCTTT.

Only a few counts were recorded for this clonotype. V usage is TRBV6-4 and J usage is TRBJ2-1; tentative D call: TRBD2 (5 bases). Germline CDR1 reads MRHNA; CDR2 reads SNTAGT. Trimming left V 0 bases short and J 1 base short, with 13 bases between. The CDR3 sequence is 17 residues long. The CDR3 DNA follows: TGTGCCAGCAGTGACTCGTTCCAGCGGCGATCCTACAATGAGCAGTTCTTC. Translating it yields CASSDSFQRRSYNEQFF.

This clonotype was detected many times. The chain employs TRBV6-5 and TRBJ1-1; unclear D gene. The CDR3 runs 13 residues. Trimming stripped 4 bases from V and 4 bases from J, with 10 bases between. Germline V CDR1 and CDR2: MNHEY, SVGAGI. This chain's CDR3 is CASSLGIGTEAFF. CDR3 bases: TGTGCCAGCAGTTTAGGGATCGGCACTGAAGCTTTCTTT.